The rows below give T cell receptor beta chains drawn from one sample of a study of blood T cell repertoires in COVID-19. TCRdb keeps only in-frame clones here, not all; method: immunoSEQ multiplex PCR. Here the sample spans 200,000 to 250,000 clones, 75% to 90% being singletons. Source material: peripheral blood. These receptors came from a man in his fifties or sixties who had recovered from COVID-19. Both conserved end residues are part of each CDR3. A D gene is named only where the DNA matches it firmly. Some rows have no size entry. The others give once, few or many, or a class for an expanded clone.

CDR3aa	CDR3nt	abundance	j_gene	d_gene	v_gene
CASSLMGTQNTGELFF	TGTGCCAGCAGCTTAATGGGGACACAGAACACCGGGGAGCTGTTTTTT	-	TRBJ2-2	-	TRBV7-3
CASSISLVGSGELFF	TGTGCCAGTAGTATTTCTCTAGTCGGGAGCGGGGAGCTGTTTTTT	-	TRBJ2-2	-	TRBV19
CASSQAGGFRAQETQYF	TGCGCCAGCAGCCAGGCTGGTGGATTCAGGGCTCAAGAGACCCAGTACTTC	-	TRBJ2-5	-	TRBV5-1
CASSDSIGGSSYNEQFF	TGTGCCAGCAGTGACTCGATCGGTGGTAGCTCCTACAATGAGCAGTTCTTC	once	TRBJ2-1	-	TRBV6-4
CASRERSSYEQYF	TGTGCCAGCAGGGAAAGGAGCAGCTACGAGCAGTACTTC	-	TRBJ2-7	-	TRBV27
CASSRQGYTEAFF	TGTGCCAGTAGTAGACAGGGCTACACTGAAGCTTTCTTT	-	TRBJ1-1	TRBD1	TRBV19
CASSGGTVQETQYF	TGTGCCAGCAGCGGAGGGACGGTACAAGAGACCCAGTACTTC	-	TRBJ2-5	-	TRBV5-6
CASSQDQISGSPSSYEQYF	TGCGCCAGCAGCCAAGATCAGATCAGCGGGAGCCCGAGCTCCTACGAGCAGTACTTC	-	TRBJ2-7	TRBD2	TRBV4-1
CATSDRGQFQETQYF	TGTGCCACCAGTGACAGGGGACAGTTCCAAGAGACCCAGTACTTC	-	TRBJ2-5	TRBD1	TRBV24-1
CASSYTGGANEKLFF	TGTGCCAGCAGTTACACAGGTGGTGCTAATGAAAAACTGTTTTTT	-	TRBJ1-4	-	TRBV6-5
CASSQGLATYEQYF	TGTGCCAGCAGCCAGGGACTAGCGACCTACGAGCAGTACTTC	-	TRBJ2-7	TRBD2	TRBV7-9
CASRSRATYGYTF	TGTGCCAGTAGAAGCAGGGCGACCTATGGCTACACCTTC	-	TRBJ1-2	-	TRBV19
CASSLRAGGQRAGTSNQPQHF	TGTGCCAGCAGTCTCCGGGCAGGGGGGCAAAGGGCTGGTACTAGCAATCAGCCCCAGCATTTT	-	TRBJ1-5	TRBD1	TRBV27
CASSRDRENQPQHF	TGTGCCAGTTCCCGGGACAGGGAGAATCAGCCCCAGCATTTT	-	TRBJ1-5	TRBD1	TRBV19
CATSRDWGGGTDTQYF	TGTGCCACCAGCAGAGATTGGGGGGGTGGCACAGATACGCAGTATTTT	-	TRBJ2-3	TRBD2	TRBV15
CASSLPGQGDYGYTF	TGTGCCAGCAGCCTACCGGGACAGGGAGACTATGGCTACACCTTC	once	TRBJ1-2	TRBD1	TRBV7-8
CASSATSNTEAFF	TGCGCCAGCAGCGCGACATCGAACACTGAAGCTTTCTTT	few	TRBJ1-1	-	TRBV5-1
CASSQKQGEETQYF	TGTGCCAGCAGCCAAAAGCAAGGAGAAGAGACCCAGTACTTC	-	TRBJ2-5	-	TRBV3-1/TRBV3-2
CASSQASGQGPYEQYF	TGTGCCAGCAGCCAAGCTTCCGGACAGGGGCCCTACGAGCAGTACTTC	-	TRBJ2-7	TRBD1	TRBV4-2
CASSSGENIQYF	TGTGCCAGCAGCTCGGGGGAAAACATTCAGTACTTC	-	TRBJ2-4	-	TRBV6-2/TRBV6-3
CASSGTGVQPQHF	TGTGCCAGCAGTGGGACAGGGGTTCAGCCCCAGCATTTT	-	TRBJ1-5	TRBD1	TRBV27
CSASRRAGGYNEQFF	TGCAGTGCTAGTAGAAGGGCGGGAGGGTACAATGAGCAGTTCTTC	-	TRBJ2-1	TRBD2	TRBV20-1
CASSRAMDSPLHF	TGTGCCAGCTCCCGAGCGATGGATTCACCCCTCCACTTT	-	TRBJ1-6	-	TRBV18
CASSLGGEGRNYGYTF	TGTGCCAGCAGTTTGGGGGGAGAGGGTAGAAACTATGGCTACACCTTC	-	TRBJ1-2	-	TRBV6-5
CASSQRGGNTEAFF	TGTGCCAGCAGCCAAAGGGGGGGCAACACTGAAGCTTTCTTT	-	TRBJ1-1	-	TRBV3-1/TRBV3-2
CASSQGGPLTEAFF	TGCGCCAGCAGCCAAGGGGGCCCATTGACTGAAGCTTTCTTT	-	TRBJ1-1	-	TRBV4-1
CASSSNYNSPLHF	TGTGCCAGCAGCTCCAACTATAATTCACCCCTCCACTTT	-	TRBJ1-6	-	TRBV7-3
CASSFGDKNTGELFF	TGTGCCAGCAGTTTCGGTGACAAAAACACCGGGGAGCTGTTTTTT	-	TRBJ2-2	-	TRBV28
CASSLRGTGNHEQFF	TGTGCCAGCAGCTTAAGGGGGACAGGGAATCACGAGCAGTTCTTC	-	TRBJ2-1	TRBD1	TRBV7-9
CASSLSGSSYNEQFF	TGTGCCAGCAGCCTTAGCGGAAGCTCCTACAATGAGCAGTTCTTC	-	TRBJ2-1	-	TRBV7-3
CASLGTRSTDTQYF	TGTGCCAGCCTCGGGACTAGAAGCACAGATACGCAGTATTTT	-	TRBJ2-3	TRBD2	TRBV18
CASSWRSQAYEQYF	TGCGCCAGCAGCTGGAGATCCCAAGCCTACGAGCAGTACTTC	-	TRBJ2-7	-	TRBV5-1
CATSGGQSLVGPQHF	TGTGCCACCAGTGGGGGACAGAGCCTAGTTGGGCCCCAGCATTTT	-	TRBJ1-5	TRBD1	TRBV24-1
CASSPLGQHNQPQHF	TGTGCCAGCAGCCCTCTCGGACAGCACAATCAGCCCCAGCATTTT	-	TRBJ1-5	-	TRBV11-2
CASSNDRGYEQYF	TGTGCCAGCAGTAACGACAGGGGTTACGAGCAGTACTTC	-	TRBJ2-7	TRBD1	TRBV6-5
CASSPRTGISGANVLTF	TGTGCCAGCAGCCCAAGGACAGGGATCTCTGGGGCCAACGTCCTGACTTTC	-	TRBJ2-6	TRBD1	TRBV3-1/TRBV3-2
CASSAGRAPDTQYF	TGTGCCAGCAGCGCCGGGAGGGCCCCAGATACGCAGTATTTT	-	TRBJ2-3	TRBD2	TRBV9
CASSLSSGGRHEQYF	TGTGCCAGCAGCTTATCCTCCGGGGGTCGGCACGAGCAGTACTTC	-	TRBJ2-7	-	TRBV11-3
CASHRVGTDTQYF	TGTGCCAGCCACAGAGTGGGCACAGATACGCAGTATTTT	-	TRBJ2-3	-	TRBV25-1
CASSSMTGSYNEQFF	TGTGCCAGCAGCTCAATGACAGGCTCCTACAATGAGCAGTTCTTC	-	TRBJ2-1	-	TRBV11-1
CASSSLSGRRAGELFF	TGTGCCAGTAGTAGTCTAAGCGGGAGAAGAGCCGGGGAGCTGTTTTTT	-	TRBJ2-2	TRBD2	TRBV19
CASSLTGGGETQYF	TGTGCCAGCAGCTTGACAGGGGGCGGAGAGACCCAGTACTTC	-	TRBJ2-5	TRBD1	TRBV7-3
CASSPGLDTEAFF	TGTGCCAGCTCACCCGGTCTGGACACTGAAGCTTTCTTT	once	TRBJ1-1	-	TRBV18
CASSLEPGQGPGQYF	TGTGCCAGCAGCTTAGAACCGGGACAGGGGCCGGGGCAGTACTTC	once	TRBJ2-7	TRBD1	TRBV11-2